Following are 17 T cell receptor beta chains from one sample sequenced in a study of T-cell reconstitution after alpha-beta-depleted transplantation in children. Unique molecular identifiers were incorporated into the prepared TCRbeta library. TCRdb processed the PCR reads anew with MiXCR; each CDR3 protein has one entry. Of about 640,000 distinct CDR3 sequences listed, approximately 15% were seen once; the top ten hold 1.1%. The specimen was PBMCs from the stem cell graft donor, collected from the stem cell graft. These TCRs come from a human donor who donated a stem cell graft to a child with acute myeloid leukemia.

The rearrangement uses TRBV6-5 and TRBJ2-2; unclear D gene. V was pared by 2 bases and J by 3 bases, with 7 bases between. The CDR3 is 14 residues long. Germline-derived CDR1 and CDR2 are MNHEY and SVGAGI. The CDR3 sequence is CASSYGRDTGELFF. DNA of the CDR3: TGTGCCAGCAGTTACGGTCGGGACACCGGGGAGCTGTTTTTT.

This clonotype was picked up a small number of times. The chain couples TRBV11-2 to TRBJ2-6; D is possibly TRBD1 (6 bases). V was shortened by 0 bases and J by 4 bases, with 13 bases between the two germline ends. This CDR3 has 17 amino acids. The germline V gene encodes CDR1 SGHAT and CDR2 FQNNGV. In DNA, the CDR3 is TGTGCCAGCAGCTTAGAAGGGGGTCCGGCCGGGGCCAACGTCCTGACTTTC. This sequence encodes CASSLEGGPAGANVLTF.

The table lists this clonotype with many counts. V and J are TRBV27 and TRBJ1-2; maybe TRBD1 (5 bases). The V end lost 6 bases, the J end lost 5 bases, and 19 bases lay between the germline ends. The CDR3 loop spans 15 amino acids. Germline V gene data show CDR1 as MNHEY and CDR2 as SMNVEV (reference sequence). The CDR3, as DNA: TGTGCCAGCAGCTTTTTCCGGGGCGCAGGGTATGGCTACACCTTC. Residues: CASSFFRGAGYGYTF.

This chain joins TRBV15 and TRBJ1-5; the match to TRBD1 covers 8 bases. The V gene end was trimmed by 3 bases and the J gene end by 6 bases; junction bases not matched to a gene: 10. Germline CDR1 is LNHNV and CDR2 is YYDKDF (reference sequence). The CDR3 contains 16 residues. CDR3 loop: CATSSPGTGRTQPQHF. CDR3 coding DNA: TGTGCCACCAGCAGCCCCGGGACAGGTAGAACTCAGCCCCAGCATTTT.

The chain combines TRBV20-1 with TRBJ2-7, with 10 bases aligning to TRBD1. Germline CDR1 reads DFQATT; CDR2 reads SNEGSKA (reference sequence). This CDR3 is 13 amino acids long. With V trimmed by 6 bases and J by 1 base, 3 bases remained unmatched. The CDR3 DNA follows: TGCAGTGCGTGGACAGGGGGATCCTACGAGCAGTACGTC. Translating it yields CSAWTGGSYEQYV.

At least ten counts were recorded for this clonotype. The V and J genes are TRBV29-1 and TRBJ2-3; D possibly corresponds to TRBD2 (7 bases). V was pared by 7 bases and J by 6 bases, with 17 bases between. Germline V CDR1 and CDR2: SQVTM, ANQGSEA. The CDR3 is 13 residues long. The CDR3 protein is CSAERGGSDTQYF. CDR3 bases: TGCAGCGCAGAAAGGGGGGGCTCGGATACGCAGTATTTT.

This clonotype was seen at least ten times. The chain links TRBV20-1 to TRBJ2-2; 7 nucleotides agree with TRBD1. The V segment lost 4 bases and the J segment 7 bases; nucleotides outside the gene matches: 6. The germline CDR1 and CDR2 sequences are DFQATT and SNEGSKA (reference sequence). This CDR3 has 13 residues. The CDR3 reads CSATGTESGELFF. The CDR3 nucleotides are TGCAGTGCTACTGGGACAGAGAGCGGGGAGCTGTTTTTT.

This clonotype was detected ten times or more. This chain links TRBV20-1 with TRBJ2-1, with D uncertain. In germline, CDR1 is DFQATT, CDR2 SNEGSKA (reference sequence). The CDR3 has 14 residues. With 3 bases removed from V and 2 bases from J, the gap between germline ends came to 11 bases. CDR3 in DNA: TGCAGTGCTAGGACCTTTAGGACCTACAATGAGCAGTTCTTC. Translating it yields CSARTFRTYNEQFF.

This clonotype was recorded at least ten times. This sequence joins TRBV6-1 and TRBJ1-1; 9 bases align to TRBD1. The J segment lost 1 base and the V segment lost 4 bases, leaving 1 base of the junction unmatched. This CDR3 region has 14 residues. Germline CDR1 is MNHNS and CDR2 is SASEGT. The CDR3 DNA is TGTGCCAGCAGTGGACAGGGGGGGAACACTGAAGCTTTCTTT. The encoded protein is CASSGQGGNTEAFF.

V usage is TRBV7-9 and J usage is TRBJ1-1; tentatively, D is TRBD1 (6 bases). V dropped 1 base and J dropped 1 base, with 10 bases sitting between them. Germline V lookup: CDR1 SEHNR, CDR2 FQNEAQ (reference sequence). The CDR3 has 15 residues. CDR3 sequence reads: CASSLDRDPNTEAFF. The CDR3 DNA reads as TGTGCCAGCAGCTTAGACAGGGACCCGAACACTGAAGCTTTCTTT. The variable domain in full, completed from reference TRBV7-9 and TRBJ1-1, reads DTGVSQNPRHKITKRGQNVTFRCDPISEHNRLYWYRQTLGQGPEFLTYFQNEAQLEKSRLLSDRFSAERPKGSFSTLEIQRTEQGDSAMYLCASSLDRDPNTEAFFGQGTRLTVV.

DNA of the CDR3: TGTGCCAGCAGCACGTCAGACAGTGCTAACTATGGCTACACCTTC. This sequence encodes CASSTSDSANYGYTF. The V call is TRBV7-9, the J call TRBJ1-2; D is perhaps TRBD1 (5 bases). Trimming shortened V by 5 bases and J by 0 bases, and 13 bases separated the two germline ends. Per germline, CDR1 SEHNR and CDR2 FQNEAQ (reference sequence). The length of the CDR3 is 15 residues.

Details on this clonotype: A much larger clone is a single base away; this may be a read error. The V and J genes are TRBV5-1 and TRBJ2-1; tentatively, D is TRBD2 (6 bases). The CDR3 has 14 residues. The germline V gene has CDR1 SGHRS and CDR2 YFSETQ. This chain's CDR3 is CASNRVGSYNDQFF. In DNA form, the CDR3 reads TGCGCCAGCAACCGGGTCGGGAGCTACAATGATCAGTTCTTC.

Many counts were recorded for this clonotype. This chain connects TRBV7-2 to TRBJ1-5, with D unresolved. CDR1 and CDR2 (germline): SGHTA, FQGNSA. The CDR3 has 15 residues. Trimming removed 1 base at V and 1 base at J, with 8 bases between. In DNA form, the CDR3 reads TGTGCCAGCAGCTTAGATGGGCGGAGCAATCAGCCCCAGCATTTT. Residues: CASSLDGRSNQPQHF. The whole variable domain, filled in from reference TRBV7-2 and TRBJ1-5, reads GAGVSQSPSNKVTEKGKDVELRCDPISGHTALYWYRQSLGQGLEFLIYFQGNSAPDKSGLPSDRFSAERTGGSVSTLTIQRTQQEDSAVYLCASSLDGRSNQPQHFGDGTRLSIL.

This clonotype has at least ten counts. The V gene is TRBV6-6, the J gene TRBJ2-3; D remains ambiguous. This CDR3 spans 13 amino acids. V lost 5 bases to trimming and J lost 0 bases, with 6 bases between them. Germline CDR1 is MNHNY and CDR2 is SVGAGI (reference sequence). CDR3 sequence reads: CASSTYSTDTQYF. CDR3 DNA: TGTGCCAGCAGTACGTACAGCACAGATACGCAGTATTTT.

There are many counts of this clonotype. The V gene is TRBV20-1, the J gene TRBJ1-1; the D is unclear. Germline V gene data show CDR1 as DFQATT and CDR2 as SNEGSKA (reference sequence). The ends were cut back, 6 bases at V and 6 bases at J, with 17 bases in the middle. The CDR3 length is 13 residues. The CDR3 is CSASPNLVAEAFF. CDR3 bases: TGCAGTGCAAGCCCGAATTTAGTGGCTGAAGCTTTCTTT.

This clonotype appeared a few times. The chain uses TRBV2 and TRBJ2-2; TRBD1 matches at 7 bases. The J segment lost 0 bases and the V segment lost 3 bases, leaving 13 bases of the junction unmatched. The germline V gene encodes CDR1 SNHLY and CDR2 FYNNEI. CDR3 length: 19 residues. The CDR3 sequence: CASSEGDGQANTNTGELFF. The CDR3 coding sequence is TGTGCCAGCAGTGAGGGGGACGGACAGGCAAATACGAACACCGGGGAGCTGTTTTTT.

Details on this clonotype: At one of its ends the junction is not consistent with the germline gene, which may arise from a read error. This sequence joins TRBV20-1 and TRBJ2-7, with D maybe TRBD1 (5 bases). This CDR3 spans 11 amino acids. Germline assignment: CDR1 DFQATT and CDR2 SNEGSKA (reference sequence). The CDR3: CSVRQLREQYF. The CDR3, as DNA: TGCAGTGTTAGACAGCTACGAGAGCAGTACTTC.